The next 3 T cell receptor beta chains were all read from a single sample in a study of radiotherapy plus CTLA-4 blockade in lung cancer. Repertoires were generated with immunoSEQ multiplex PCR, while TCRdb's copy carries only in-frame clones and drops some. The sample consists of tens of thousands of clones, about 78% of them appearing once. The starting material was peripheral blood, obtained from a patient treated with radiotherapy plus ipilimumab. The receptors were gathered from a human donor with non-small cell lung cancer who had stable disease on radiotherapy plus ipilimumab.

V is TRBV5-6 and J is TRBJ1-4, with D tentatively TRBD1 (5 bases). The CDR3 length is 15 residues. V was pared by 5 bases and J by 5 bases, with 16 bases between. From germline, CDR1 is SGHDT and CDR2 YYEEEE. CDR3 region: CASSPPQGNNEKLFF. For the CDR3, the DNA is TGTGCCAGCAGTCCTCCCCAGGGAAACAATGAAAAACTGTTTTTT.

CDR3 sequence: CAISERGTGPGELFF. The CDR3 region has the DNA TGTGCCATCAGTGAGAGAGGAACCGGCCCCGGGGAGCTGTTTTTT. The chain is built from TRBV10-3 and TRBJ2-2; D is undetermined. The CDR3 contains 15 residues. Trimming shortened V by 2 bases and J by 6 bases, and 13 bases separated the two germline ends. The germline gives CDR1 ENHRY, CDR2 SYGVKD.

The chain is built from TRBV5-1 and TRBJ1-5, with 7 positions matching TRBD1. The CDR3 runs 14 residues. Germline trimming cut 0 bases from V and 6 bases from J; bases unmatched to any gene: 3. CDR1 is SGHRS, CDR2 YFSETQ, per germline. CDR3 in amino acids: CASSLGQGGQPQHF. The CDR3 region has the DNA TGCGCCAGCAGCTTGGGACAGGGTGGTCAGCCCCAGCATTTT.